This entry describes one T cell receptor (beta chain). Its antigen is still unknown. The CDR3 covers 13 residues. Trimming left V 5 bases short and J 7 bases short, with 12 bases between. In germline, CDR1 is MNHEY, CDR2 SMNVEV (reference sequence). The data derive from a study of chemoradiotherapy in HPV16-positive cancers. Sequenced by immunoSEQ multiplex PCR; TCRdb stores in-frame clones only, minus some. The table has about 30,000 clones, roughly nine tenths seen once. Overall study findings and caveats: For HPV16-positive patients, expanding HPV-responsive T cells associated with longer recurrence-free survival. Candidate HPV-specific clones and E7-related TCR motifs grew in tumor during treatment.

J is TRBJ2-1 and V is TRBV27, with D tentatively TRBD2 (6 bases). The source material was blood, sampled from a patient who underwent chemoradiotherapy. This clonotype was sampled from a human donor with HPV-associated anogenital cancer. The CDR3 DNA reads TGTGCCAGCAGTCCGTCGACTAGTAATGAGCAGTTCTTC. This gives the protein CASSPSTSNEQFF.